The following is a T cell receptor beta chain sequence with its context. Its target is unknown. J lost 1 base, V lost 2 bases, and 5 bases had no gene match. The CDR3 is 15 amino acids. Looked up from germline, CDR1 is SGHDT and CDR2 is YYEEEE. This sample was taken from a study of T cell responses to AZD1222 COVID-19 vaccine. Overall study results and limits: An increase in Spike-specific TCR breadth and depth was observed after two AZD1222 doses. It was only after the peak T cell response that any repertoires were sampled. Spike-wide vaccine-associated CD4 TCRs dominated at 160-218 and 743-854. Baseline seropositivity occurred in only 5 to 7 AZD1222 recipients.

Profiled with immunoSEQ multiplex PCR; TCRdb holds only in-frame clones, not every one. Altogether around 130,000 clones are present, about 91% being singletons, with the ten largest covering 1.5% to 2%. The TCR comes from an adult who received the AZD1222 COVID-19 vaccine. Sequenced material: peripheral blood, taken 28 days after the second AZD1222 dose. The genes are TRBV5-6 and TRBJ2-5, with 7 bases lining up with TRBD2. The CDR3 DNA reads TGTGCCAGCAGCTTAGGTCGGGGGGTCCAAGAGACCCAGTACTTC. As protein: CASSLGRGVQETQYF.